One and the same sample provided the 17 T cell receptor beta chains below, sequenced in a study of identical twins. MiXCR, run by TCRdb on the 5' RACE reads, gives a single entry per CDR3 protein. The sample contains 690,000 or so distinct CDR3 sequences, 5.5% to 6.5% of which appear only once. The sample comprised naive T cells sorted from blood. These receptors all stem from a man between 18 and 29 years old in good health.

This clonotype has a count of ten or more. The chain joins TRBV6-2 or TRBV6-3 to TRBJ2-1; 15 bases fit TRBD2. J lost 0 bases, V lost 6 bases, and 9 bases had no gene match. The germline V gene has CDR1 MNHEY and CDR2 SVGEGT. This CDR3 comprises 19 residues. CDR3 coding DNA: TGTGCCAGCAGCCCGGGACTAGCGGGAGGCCCTAGCTCCTACAATGAGCAGTTCTTC. It codes for CASSPGLAGGPSSYNEQFF.

The table lists this clonotype with a few counts. Written as DNA, the CDR3 is TGTGCCACCAGCAGAGATGGATTGGGGAGAGCTTTCTTT. Protein product: CATSRDGLGRAFF. The V and J genes are TRBV15 and TRBJ1-1, with unresolved D. Germline assignment: CDR1 LNHNV and CDR2 YYDKDF (reference sequence). Between the trimmed V and J ends, which lost 0 bases and 10 bases, there was a span of 12 bases. This CDR3 contains 13 residues.

In this sample, this clonotype turned up many times. The chain joins TRBV15 to TRBJ2-1, with D possibly matching TRBD2 (5 bases). The V gene's germline CDR1 is LNHNV and CDR2 YYDKDF (reference sequence). Trimming took 1 base from V and 9 from J, leaving 13 bases between them. The CDR3 contains 14 residues. The CDR3 is CATSRVGSGGEQFF. CDR3 sequence (DNA): TGTGCCACCAGCAGAGTGGGGAGCGGTGGTGAGCAGTTCTTC.

This clonotype was recorded at least ten times. The genes are TRBV5-5 and TRBJ2-7; the D is unclear. V lost 1 base and J lost 4, with 9 bases in between. The CDR3 totals 13 residues. Looked up from germline, CDR1 is SGHKS and CDR2 is YYEKEE (reference sequence). DNA of the CDR3: TGTGCCAGCAGCTTGAATGGGAATTACGAGCAGTACGTC. Amino acid sequence: CASSLNGNYEQYV.

This clonotype was recorded at least ten times. The chain couples TRBV6-5 to TRBJ1-1; D remains ambiguous. CDR3 length: 13 residues. Trimming left V 0 bases short and J 6 bases short, with 8 bases between. The germline V gene encodes CDR1 MNHEY and CDR2 SVGAGI. This CDR3 is CASSYSGMAEAFF. The CDR3 DNA is TGTGCCAGCAGTTACTCGGGGATGGCTGAAGCTTTCTTT.

This clonotype has a count of ten or more. The gene calls are TRBV20-1 and TRBJ2-1, with 9 bases lining up with TRBD1. V shed 6 bases, J shed 7 bases, and the junction held 4 bases outside the gene matches. The length of the CDR3 is 12 residues. CDR1 is DFQATT, CDR2 SNEGSKA, per germline (reference sequence). The CDR3 bases are TGCAGTGCCCTGGACAGGGGTAATGAGCAGTTCTTC. Amino acid sequence: CSALDRGNEQFF.

This chain connects TRBV25-1 to TRBJ2-1, with 9 bases lining up with TRBD2. CDR1 is MGHDK, CDR2 SYGVNS, per germline. V shed 6 bases and J 0 bases; nucleotides not matched to a gene: 15. The CDR3 is 19 residues long. The CDR3 nucleotides read TGTGCCAGCAGCTCTAGCGGGAAAGGTCATTCCAGCTCCTACAATGAGCAGTTCTTC. It codes for CASSSSGKGHSSSYNEQFF.

This clonotype was counted many times. The chain uses TRBV12-3 or TRBV12-4 and TRBJ1-2, with no clear D. The CDR3 spans 14 residues. Trimming stripped 7 bases from V and 8 bases from J, with 20 bases between. The CDR3 DNA reads TGTGCCAGCACCTACAGAACCGGACCGATGGGCTACACCTTC. This codes for CASTYRTGPMGYTF.

This clonotype was seen repeatedly, ten times or more. This rearrangement joins TRBV21-1 to TRBJ2-7; the table's D call, TRBD1, was not checked against the DNA. TRBV21-1 is deemed a pseudogene. The CDR3 is 14 residues long. In DNA, the CDR3 is TGTGCCAGCAGCAACCGGGACAGGAGCTACGAGCAGTACGTC. Translation: CASSNRDRSYEQYV.

There are a few counts of this clonotype. The chain uses TRBV12-3 or TRBV12-4 and TRBJ1-1; TRBD1 aligns across 7 bases. There are 13 residues in the CDR3. With 6 bases clipped from V and 4 bases from J, the junction kept 5 bases outside the gene matches. This CDR3 reads CASRPDRVTEAFF. CDR3 in DNA: TGTGCCAGCAGACCAGACAGGGTCACTGAAGCTTTCTTT.

This clonotype was seen many times. This chain joins TRBV7-9 and TRBJ2-5; 8 nucleotides match TRBD1. Germline V CDR1 and CDR2: SEHNR, FQNEAQ (reference sequence). The CDR3 is made up of 16 amino acids. The ends lost 2 bases at V and 2 bases at J; junction bases unmatched: 7. CDR3: CASSLFSTGGQETQYF. CDR3 nucleotide sequence: TGTGCCAGCAGCTTATTTTCTACAGGGGGGCAAGAGACCCAGTACTTC.

This clonotype showed up many times. The V gene is TRBV5-1, the J gene TRBJ2-7; TRBD1 aligns across 7 bases. Germline V gene lookup returns CDR1 SGHRS and CDR2 YFSETQ. The CDR3 contains 13 residues. The junction had 5 bases not matched to a gene; V was cut back by 4 bases and J by 4 bases. This CDR3 reads CASSGTTGYEQYF. The DNA for the CDR3 is TGCGCCAGCAGCGGGACGACAGGGTACGAGCAGTACTTC.

The table lists this clonotype with many counts. This rearrangement joins TRBV29-1 to TRBJ2-1; the match to TRBD2 covers 12 bases. CDR1 and CDR2 from the germline V gene are SQVTM and ANQGSEA. V shed 4 bases and J 4 bases; nucleotides not matched to a gene: 5. The CDR3 contains 15 residues. In nucleotides, the CDR3 is TGCAGCGTTGTGATCGGACTAGCGGGATACAATGAGCAGTTCTTC. This sequence encodes CSVVIGLAGYNEQFF.

The chain couples TRBV7-3 to TRBJ2-5, with a possible D match to TRBD2 (6 bases). From germline, CDR1 is SGHTA and CDR2 FQGTGA. V shed 2 bases and J shed 1 base, with 11 bases lying between them. This CDR3 region has 15 residues. The CDR3 sequence is CASSLGAGAQETQYF. CDR3 bases: TGTGCCAGCAGCTTAGGAGCGGGCGCCCAAGAGACCCAGTACTTC.

This clonotype appeared a few times. The chain has TRBV27 and TRBJ2-7, with D perhaps TRBD1 or TRBD2 (6 bases each). The germline V gene encodes CDR1 MNHEY and CDR2 SMNVEV (reference sequence). V was clipped by 3 bases and J by 0 bases, with 12 bases between them. The CDR3 is made up of 15 amino acids. CDR3 nucleotides: TGTGCCAGCAGTTTTTGGGGGGCGAGCTCCTACGAGCAGTACTTC. Residues: CASSFWGASSYEQYF.

This clonotype was counted between two and nine times. The chain carries TRBV18 and TRBJ2-3, with a tentative D call TRBD2 (6 bases). The germline V gene has CDR1 KGHSH and CDR2 LQKENI. The CDR3 has 14 amino acids. V lost 3 bases, J lost 5 bases, and 12 bases lay in between. In nucleotides, the CDR3 is TGTGCCAGCTCACCGCCGGAGGGCCGAGATACGCAGTATTTT. This translates into CASSPPEGRDTQYF.

Ten or more counts support this clonotype. The V call is TRBV5-1, the J call TRBJ1-2, with 7 bases identical to TRBD1. This CDR3 has 17 residues. Germline CDR1 SGHRS, CDR2 YFSETQ. After removal of 0 bases from V and 1 base from J, the junction contained 9 bases not matched to a gene. CDR3 protein: CASSLVPRDSGNYGYTF. In DNA, the CDR3 is TGCGCCAGCAGCTTGGTCCCGAGGGACAGCGGTAACTATGGCTACACCTTC. Full variable domain (outside the CDR3, taken from reference TRBV5-1 and TRBJ1-2): KAGVTQTPRYLIKTRGQQVTLSCSPISGHRSVSWYQQTPGQGLQFLFEYFSETQRNKGNFPGRFSGRQFSNSRSEMNVSTLELGDSALYLCASSLVPRDSGNYGYTFGSGTRLTVV.